This T cell receptor beta chain came from a study of blood T cell repertoires in COVID-19. The overall study: Samples of COVID-19 (acute and convalescent) were obtained from the United States, Italy and Spain. Sources were T cells, B-cell-depleted T cells, or PBMCs; the material itself was cDNA or gDNA.

This CDR3 has 11 residues. Between the trimmed V and J ends, which lost 3 bases and 3 bases, there was a span of 6 bases. Germline CDR1 and CDR2: DFQATT and SNEGSKA (reference sequence). The authors' processing: For nucleated cells, counts were estimated from reference gene primer amplification. Clones were read by immunoSEQ multiplex PCR, and TCRdb kept only the in-frame ones, dropping some. V, J and clone size are taken as reported in that table, and D and trimming were inferred from the DNA itself. The sample has a few hundred thousand clones, 80% to 90% seen once. Sequencing was performed on peripheral blood. The TCR sequence derives from a man aged 18-30 years who had recovered from COVID-19. V and J are TRBV20-1 and TRBJ2-7; no clear D. The CDR3 loop reads CSASQNYEQYF. CDR3 DNA sequence: TGCAGTGCTAGCCAAAACTACGAGCAGTACTTC.